The next 26 T cell receptor beta chains were all read from a single sample in a study of blood T cell repertoires in COVID-19. Assay: immunoSEQ multiplex PCR; the TCRdb copy retains only in-frame clones and omits some. The data hold roughly 250,000 clones, with around 90% observed a single time. The sample was PBMCs or T cells enriched from blood (not recorded which). These receptors were collected from a woman in her 40s who had been exposed to COVID-19.

This clone showed up just once. The rearrangement uses TRBV11-2 and TRBJ1-2, with 7 bases lining up with TRBD1. CDR1 is SGHAT and CDR2 is FQNNGV in the germline V gene. V shed 1 base and J 6 bases; nucleotides not matched to a gene: 11. This CDR3 region has 16 residues. CDR3 sequence: CASSLAGQTGSHGYTF. The CDR3, as DNA: TGTGCCAGCAGCTTAGCGGGTCAGACAGGGTCCCATGGCTACACCTTC.

This chain joins TRBV18 and TRBJ2-1; 7 bases are a match to TRBD1. J lost 4 bases, V lost 2 bases, and 11 bases had no gene match. This CDR3 region has 17 residues. Germline-derived CDR1 and CDR2 are KGHSH and LQKENI. The CDR3 DNA follows: TGTGCCAGCTCACCAACAGGGACAGTAGAACAATACAATGAGCAGTTCTTC. Protein sequence: CASSPTGTVEQYNEQFF. Full variable domain (missing parts from reference TRBV18 and TRBJ2-1): NAGVMQNPRHLVRRRGQEARLRCSPMKGHSHVYWYRQLPEEGLKFMVYLQKENIIDESGMPKERFSAEFPKEGPSILRIQQVVRGDSAAYFCASSPTGTVEQYNEQFFGPGTRLTVL.

The CDR3 DNA reads as TGTGCCAGCTCAACATCGCTCGGGACTAGTAAGGAGACCCAGTACTTC. It encodes CASSTSLGTSKETQYF. The V call is TRBV18, the J call TRBJ2-5; 8 bases line up with TRBD2. Germline trimming cut 5 bases from V and 5 bases from J; bases unmatched to any gene: 13. This CDR3 comprises 16 residues. CDR1 KGHSH and CDR2 LQKENI come from the germline V gene. Filled out from reference TRBV18 and TRBJ2-5, the complete variable domain reads NAGVMQNPRHLVRRRGQEARLRCSPMKGHSHVYWYRQLPEEGLKFMVYLQKENIIDESGMPKERFSAEFPKEGPSILRIQQVVRGDSAAYFCASSTSLGTSKETQYFGPGTRLLVL.

V is TRBV28 and J is TRBJ2-7, with D maybe TRBD2 (7 bases). Germline V gives CDR1 MDHEN, CDR2 SYDVKM. Trimming took 7 bases from V and 7 from J, leaving 20 bases between them. This CDR3 contains 14 residues. In DNA, the CDR3 is TGTGCCAGCATCCCCGGGGGCGGGGGTGGTGAGCAGTACTTC. It translates to CASIPGGGGGEQYF.

The rearrangement joins TRBV6-5 to TRBJ2-2; D gene uncertain. This CDR3 has 14 amino acids. Between the trimmed V and J ends, which lost 0 bases and 3 bases, there was a span of 5 bases. Germline values: CDR1 MNHEY, CDR2 SVGAGI. The CDR3: CASSYSGDTGELFF. The DNA of the CDR3 is TGTGCCAGCAGTTACTCCGGTGACACCGGGGAGCTGTTTTTT.

The V and J genes are TRBV28 and TRBJ1-4; the match to TRBD1 covers 11 bases. Trimming took 8 bases from V and 17 from J; bases not matched to a gene: 7. The CDR3 loop spans 11 amino acids. The germline V gene has CDR1 MDHEN and CDR2 SYDVKM. Here the CDR3 DNA reads TGTGCCAGCGGGACAGGGGGTCGAGTATTTTTT. Protein: CASGTGGRVFF.

This chain connects TRBV4-3 to TRBJ2-2; no clear D gene. The germline CDR1 and CDR2 sequences are LGHNA and YSLEER. The CDR3 is made up of 15 amino acids. V shed 0 bases and J shed 2 bases, with 7 bases lying between them. The CDR3 DNA follows: TGCGCCAGCAGCCAAGAAAACACCAACACCGGGGAGCTGTTTTTT. It is translated as CASSQENTNTGELFF.

The gene calls are TRBV9 and TRBJ2-1, with 10 bases identical to TRBD2. Looked up from germline, CDR1 is SGDLS and CDR2 is YYNGEE. The length of the CDR3 is 15 residues. The J segment lost 4 bases and the V segment lost 4 bases, leaving 5 bases of the junction unmatched. The CDR3 sequence is CASSPRTSGYNEQFF. Here the CDR3 DNA reads TGTGCCAGCAGCCCTCGGACTAGCGGTTACAATGAGCAGTTCTTC.

The rearrangement links TRBV9 to TRBJ2-3; 9 nucleotides align to TRBD1. The CDR3 consists of 16 residues. Losses at the gene ends were 3 bases for V and 0 bases for J; bases not matched to a gene: 5. The germline gives CDR1 SGDLS, CDR2 YYNGEE. This chain's CDR3 is CASSATGGASTDTQYF. The CDR3 bases are TGTGCCAGCAGCGCCACAGGGGGCGCAAGCACAGATACGCAGTATTTT. The variable domain in full, completed from reference TRBV9 and TRBJ2-3, reads DSGVTQTPKHLITATGQRVTLRCSPRSGDLSVYWYQQSLDQGLQFLIQYYNGEERAKGNILERFSAQQFPDLHSELNLSSLELGDSALYFCASSATGGASTDTQYFGPGTRLTVL.

V and J are TRBV23-1 and TRBJ1-1, with TRBD1 matching over 8 bases. TRBV23-1 is an ORF for which the function is uncertain. V dropped 6 bases and J dropped 5; count of bases not matched to a gene: 2. CDR3 length: 12 amino acids. CDR3 DNA sequence: TGCGCCAGCAGGACAGGGGCTACTGAAGCTTTCTTT. Protein sequence: CASRTGATEAFF.

This rearrangement joins TRBV4-1 to TRBJ2-2, with 10 nucleotides matching TRBD2. Losses at the gene ends were 1 base for V and 3 bases for J; bases not matched to a gene: 2. The CDR3 has 16 amino acids. Germline CDR1 is MGHRA and CDR2 is YSYEKL. CDR3 residues: CASSQVGLAYTGELFF. The CDR3 DNA reads TGCGCCAGCAGCCAAGTGGGACTAGCGTACACCGGGGAGCTGTTTTTT.

The J gene is TRBJ2-5, the V gene TRBV7-2; 10 nucleotides match TRBD1. The CDR3 length is 16 residues. Germline trimming cut 5 bases from V and 6 bases from J; bases unmatched to any gene: 12. The germline CDR1 and CDR2 sequences are SGHTA and FQGNSA. The CDR3 DNA is TGTGCCAGCAGCCCCGCCGGGACAGGGGTTCGAAAGACCCAGTACTTC. Translated, it gives CASSPAGTGVRKTQYF.

V usage is TRBV6-2 or TRBV6-3 and J usage is TRBJ1-4, with 10 bases lining up with TRBD1. After removal of 0 bases from V and 7 bases from J, the junction contained 11 bases not matched to a gene. The CDR3 has 18 residues. In germline, CDR1 is MNHEY, CDR2 SVGEGT. This chain's CDR3 is CASSYSRVKRDRGEKLFF. The CDR3 DNA sequence: TGTGCCAGCAGTTACTCGAGGGTAAAACGGGACAGGGGTGAAAAACTGTTTTTT.

CDR3 nucleotide sequence: TGTGCCAGCAGCCCAGCGAACACCATATATTTT. This sequence encodes CASSPANTIYF. V and J are TRBV6-2 or TRBV6-3 and TRBJ1-3; D not certain. The CDR3 consists of 11 residues. Germline loops: CDR1 MNHEY, CDR2 SVGEGT. V lost 6 bases, J lost 7 bases, and 7 bases lay in between.

The chain recombines TRBV28 with TRBJ2-1, with 15 positions matching TRBD2. V lost 6 bases, J lost 0 bases, and 9 bases stayed unmatched. The CDR3 spans 19 residues. Per the germline V gene, CDR1 is MDHEN and CDR2 is SYDVKM. The CDR3 bases are TGTGCCAGCAGCGGCCGGGGACTAGCGGGAGGTACCTCCTACAATGAGCAGTTCTTC. The encoded protein is CASSGRGLAGGTSYNEQFF.

The V gene is TRBV14, the J gene TRBJ2-3; 9 nucleotides match TRBD2. The V and J ends lost 2 bases and 3 bases, in that order; junction bases with no gene match: 3. The CDR3 runs to 15 residues. Germline lookup yields CDR1 SGHDN and CDR2 FVKESK. The CDR3 bases are TGTGCCAGCAGCCAACCAGCGGGAGGAACAGATACGCAGTATTTT. This translates into CASSQPAGGTDTQYF. The complete variable domain, with remaining parts taken from reference TRBV14 and TRBJ2-3, reads EAGVTQFPSHSVIEKGQTVTLRCDPISGHDNLYWYRRVMGKEIKFLLHFVKESKQDESGMPNNRFLAERTGGTYSTLKVQPAELEDSGVYFCASSQPAGGTDTQYFGPGTRLTVL.

The gene calls are TRBV27 and TRBJ1-5; a weak D match, TRBD1 (6 bases). Trimming removed 3 bases from V and 6 bases from J, with 9 bases in between. This CDR3 comprises 13 residues. CDR1 is MNHEY, CDR2 SMNVEV, per germline (reference sequence). In DNA form, the CDR3 reads TGTGCCAGCAGTTTTCAGGGGATTCAGCCCCAGCATTTT. Amino acid sequence: CASSFQGIQPQHF.

This chain connects TRBV30 to TRBJ1-3; TRBD1 aligns across 7 bases. Looked up from germline, CDR1 is GTSNPN and CDR2 is SVGIG (reference sequence). CDR3 length: 15 amino acids. V was pared by 6 bases and J by 0 bases, with 8 bases of the junction left unmatched. The CDR3 coding sequence is TGTGCCTGCGAGACAGGGCTCTTCTCTGGAAACACCATATATTTT. Protein: CACETGLFSGNTIYF.

The V gene is TRBV28, the J gene TRBJ2-7; D gene unclear. V lost 3 bases and J lost 2, with 5 bases in between. Germline V gene lookup returns CDR1 MDHEN and CDR2 SYDVKM. The CDR3 is 12 residues long. This CDR3 is CASSLQTYEQYF. CDR3 bases: TGTGCCAGCAGTTTGCAGACCTACGAGCAGTACTTC.

V is TRBV7-2 and J is TRBJ1-1; 10 nucleotides line up with TRBD1. Germline V gene data show CDR1 as SGHTA and CDR2 as FQGNSA. The CDR3 covers 14 residues. V lost 6 bases to trimming and J lost 4 bases; unmatched junction nucleotides: 5. In DNA form, the CDR3 reads TGTGCCAGCAGGAGACAGGGGGCGCTCACTGAAGCTTTCTTT. Translated: CASRRQGALTEAFF.

The rearrangement joins TRBV7-3 to TRBJ2-7, with 9 bases that match TRBD1. Germline CDR1 reads SGHTA; CDR2 reads FQGTGA. This CDR3 spans 14 amino acids. Trimming cost V 5 bases and J 4 bases; bases outside gene matches: 6. Here the CDR3 reads CASSARDRVYEQYV. The CDR3 bases are TGTGCCAGCAGCGCCCGGGACAGGGTTTACGAGCAGTACGTC.

V is TRBV6-5 and J is TRBJ1-5; D perhaps matches TRBD1 (6 bases). The CDR3 extends over 15 amino acids. Trimming removed 5 bases at V and 6 bases at J, with 17 bases between. Germline V CDR1 and CDR2: MNHEY, SVGAGI. CDR3 in amino acids: CASSPPGGAGQPQHF. For the CDR3, the DNA is TGTGCCAGCAGTCCCCCGGGGGGCGCAGGTCAGCCCCAGCATTTT.

This sequence joins TRBV5-6 and TRBJ1-2; D ambiguous. This CDR3 is 11 amino acids long. Germline V gene data show CDR1 as SGHDT and CDR2 as YYEEEE. The V end was cut by 1 base, the J end by 6 bases, with 4 bases between. CDR3 bases: TGTGCCAGCAGCTTGTATGATGGCTACACCTTC. The encoded protein is CASSLYDGYTF.

The chain uses TRBV5-1 and TRBJ1-4, with D possibly TRBD1 on 6 matching bases. The CDR3 sequence is 15 residues long. The germline V gene has CDR1 SGHRS and CDR2 YFSETQ. V gave up 0 bases and J gave up 6 bases, with 12 bases separating them. The CDR3 region is CASSLAVRGDEKLFF. Written as DNA, the CDR3 is TGCGCCAGCAGCTTGGCCGTCAGGGGTGATGAAAAACTGTTTTTT.

This clone was detected once. The J gene is TRBJ2-5, the V gene TRBV9; 7 bases are shared with TRBD2. The CDR3 is 15 residues long. Per germline, CDR1 SGDLS and CDR2 YYNGEE. Trimming took 0 bases from V and 5 from J; bases not matched to a gene: 7. Written as DNA, the CDR3 is TGTGCCAGCAGCGTAGGCGGGGGTAGGCTGGAGACCCAGTACTTC. Translated: CASSVGGGRLETQYF.

The chain is built from TRBV7-2 and TRBJ1-1; a possible D gene is TRBD1 (5 bases). Germline loops: CDR1 SGHTA, CDR2 FQGNSA. There are 15 residues in the CDR3. The V gene lost 3 bases and the J gene lost 2 bases, with 13 bases spanning the gap. The CDR3 DNA follows: TGTGCCAGCAGCTTGACCCGGGGGGGAAACACTGAAGCTTTCTTT. Protein product: CASSLTRGGNTEAFF.